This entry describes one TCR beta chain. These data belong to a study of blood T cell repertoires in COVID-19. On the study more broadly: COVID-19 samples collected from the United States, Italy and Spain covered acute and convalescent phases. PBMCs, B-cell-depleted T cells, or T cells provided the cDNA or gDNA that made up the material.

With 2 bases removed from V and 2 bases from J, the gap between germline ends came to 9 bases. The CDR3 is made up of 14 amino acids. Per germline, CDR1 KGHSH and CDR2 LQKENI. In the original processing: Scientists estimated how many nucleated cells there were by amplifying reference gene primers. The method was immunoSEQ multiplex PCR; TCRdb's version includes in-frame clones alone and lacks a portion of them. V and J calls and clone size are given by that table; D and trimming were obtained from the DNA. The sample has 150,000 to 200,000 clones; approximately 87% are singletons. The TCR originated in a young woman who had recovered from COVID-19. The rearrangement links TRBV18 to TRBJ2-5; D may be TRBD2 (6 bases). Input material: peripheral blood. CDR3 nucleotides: TGTGCCAGCTCACCAGTGCGGGGTCAAGAGACCCAGTACTTC. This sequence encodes CASSPVRGQETQYF. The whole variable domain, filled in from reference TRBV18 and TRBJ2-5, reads NAGVMQNPRHLVRRRGQEARLRCSPMKGHSHVYWYRQLPEEGLKFMVYLQKENIIDESGMPKERFSAEFPKEGPSILRIQQVVRGDSAAYFCASSPVRGQETQYFGPGTRLLVL.